A single sample gave rise to the 30 T cell receptor beta chains below, sequenced in a study of blood T cell repertoires in COVID-19. TCRdb's copy holds only in-frame clones and misses some; the assay was immunoSEQ multiplex PCR. The profile covers 150,000 to 200,000 clones, with about 89% appearing a single time and 2.5% to 4% taken by the ten largest. Sequencing was done on a sample of peripheral blood. These receptors were taken from a man between 65 and 85 years old with acute or convalescent COVID-19.

V usage is TRBV4-2 and J usage is TRBJ1-1, with D possibly matching TRBD1 (5 bases). The CDR3 totals 15 residues. CDR1 is LGHNA, CDR2 YNFKEQ, per germline. V lost 1 base and J 3 bases, leaving 12 bases between the germline ends. As DNA, the CDR3 is TGTGCCAGCAGCCAAGTTTCTCAGGGATACACTGAAGCTTTCTTT. Its protein product is CASSQVSQGYTEAFF.

The V gene is TRBV18, the J gene TRBJ1-2; tentatively, D is TRBD1 (5 bases). The V end lost 1 base, the J end lost 6 bases, and 9 bases lay between the germline ends. Germline assignment: CDR1 KGHSH and CDR2 LQKENI. There are 13 residues in the CDR3. CDR3 sequence (DNA): TGTGCCAGCTCACCACGGCAGGGCGATGGCTACACCTTC. It translates to CASSPRQGDGYTF.

The DNA of the CDR3 is TGTGCCAGCGGGCCTGCTGGGGCCAACGTCCTGACTTTC. Encoded protein: CASGPAGANVLTF. The rearrangement joins TRBV6-5 to TRBJ2-6; D gene uncertain. The germline V and J ends were trimmed by 8 bases and 2 bases, with 7 bases remaining between them. Germline V lookup: CDR1 MNHEY, CDR2 SVGAGI. The CDR3 length is 13 residues.

V usage is TRBV7-3 and J usage is TRBJ2-7; a possible D gene is TRBD2 (5 bases). Germline CDR1 is SGHTA and CDR2 is FQGTGA. The CDR3 has 14 amino acids. V gave up 5 bases and J gave up 1 base, with 12 bases separating them. The CDR3 sequence: CASSPQPGSYEQYF. CDR3 nucleotide sequence: TGTGCCAGCAGCCCGCAGCCGGGGTCCTACGAGCAGTACTTC.

The chain joins TRBV19 to TRBJ2-3; 12 bases match TRBD2. J gave up 4 bases and V 5 bases, and 4 bases lay outside the gene matches. The CDR3 is made up of 15 amino acids. Germline V gives CDR1 LNHDA, CDR2 SQIVND (reference sequence). The DNA of the CDR3 is TGTGCCAGTAGTGAGACTAGCGGGGGTCCAGATACGCAGTATTTT. Translated: CASSETSGGPDTQYF.

The genes are TRBV9 and TRBJ2-5; TRBD2 aligns across 9 bases. The CDR3 has 16 residues. V shed 3 bases and J 2 bases; nucleotides not matched to a gene: 8. Germline-derived CDR1 and CDR2 are SGDLS and YYNGEE. The CDR3 DNA sequence: TGTGCCAGCAGCGGATCGCGGGGGGGTGTACAAGAGACCCAGTACTTC. It codes for CASSGSRGGVQETQYF.

The chain uses TRBV6-6 and TRBJ2-1; 9 bases are a match to TRBD2. V dropped 7 bases and J dropped 1; count of bases not matched to a gene: 2. Germline loops: CDR1 MNHNY, CDR2 SVGAGI (reference sequence). This CDR3 is 14 amino acids long. The CDR3 protein is CASKAGGSYNEQFF. CDR3 sequence (DNA): TGTGCCAGCAAAGCGGGGGGTTCCTACAATGAGCAGTTCTTC.

This rearrangement joins TRBV7-2 to TRBJ2-1; D is possibly TRBD1 (6 bases). Deletions cut 3 bases from V and 5 bases from J, with 20 bases between. Germline V gene sequence: CDR1 SGHTA, CDR2 FQGNSA. The CDR3 runs to 17 residues. CDR3 coding DNA: TGTGCCAGCAGCTTCAACAACAGGGATCCCCCTCACAATGAGCAGTTCTTC. Its translation is CASSFNNRDPPHNEQFF.

The chain combines TRBV5-4 with TRBJ1-5, with a tentative D call TRBD1 (5 bases). The CDR3 is made up of 15 amino acids. In germline, CDR1 is SGHNT, CDR2 YYREEE (reference sequence). With 0 bases removed from V and 5 bases from J, the gap between germline ends came to 12 bases. The CDR3 DNA reads as TGTGCCAGCAGCTTGGACGCAGGGAGGGATCAGCCCCAGCATTTT. Translated: CASSLDAGRDQPQHF.

A word on this clone: Other DNA sequences within the sample encode an identical CDR3. This sequence joins TRBV10-3 and TRBJ1-2; TRBD1 might be the D (6 bases). The CDR3 runs 14 residues. Germline CDR1 ENHRY, CDR2 SYGVKD. V lost 0 bases, J lost 2 bases, and 7 bases lay in between. The CDR3 nucleotides read TGTGCCATCAGTGAGTCGACAGGAAACTATGGCTACACCTTC. This codes for CAISESTGNYGYTF.

V and J are TRBV30 and TRBJ2-1; TRBD2 might be the D (6 bases). Germline assignment: CDR1 GTSNPN and CDR2 SVGIG (reference sequence). The V end was cut by 4 bases, the J end by 14 bases, with 15 bases between. The CDR3 runs to 11 residues. The CDR3 coding sequence is TGTGCCTGGATATTTCCTGGCGGGGAGTTCTTC. Protein: CAWIFPGGEFF.

The chain couples TRBV6-4 to TRBJ1-4, with a possible D match to TRBD1 (5 bases). V gave up 5 bases and J gave up 0 bases, with 22 bases separating them. Germline CDR1 is MRHNA and CDR2 is SNTAGT. CDR3 length equals 19 residues. The CDR3 sequence is CASSPGHRFSFATNEKLFF. Here the CDR3 DNA reads TGTGCCAGCAGTCCAGGGCACAGATTTAGTTTTGCAACTAATGAAAAACTGTTTTTT.

The chain recombines TRBV27 with TRBJ2-7; 7 positions match TRBD1. The CDR3 is 13 residues long. J gave up 5 bases and V 5 bases, and 6 bases lay outside the gene matches. The germline CDR1 and CDR2 sequences are MNHEY and SMNVEV (reference sequence). In nucleotides, the CDR3 is TGTGCCAGCAGTAGACAGGGTTTTAACGAGCAGTACTTC. Translating it yields CASSRQGFNEQYF.

The chain couples TRBV18 to TRBJ1-1, with 8 bases that match TRBD1. V lost 3 bases, J lost 3 bases, and 6 bases stayed unmatched. This CDR3 has 15 residues. The germline CDR1 and CDR2 sequences are KGHSH and LQKENI. CDR3 region: CASSPKTGVYTEAFF. Written as DNA, the CDR3 is TGTGCCAGCTCACCTAAGACAGGGGTGTACACTGAAGCTTTCTTT.

This clone was seen just once. The CDR3 nucleotides read TGTGCCAGCAGCGTAGCCGGGACAGCCTACGAGCAGTACTTC. It yields the protein CASSVAGTAYEQYF. The rearrangement joins TRBV9 to TRBJ2-7; TRBD1 matches 7 bases. Losses at the gene ends were 0 bases for V and 2 bases for J; bases not matched to a gene: 2. Per the germline V gene, CDR1 is SGDLS and CDR2 is YYNGEE. The length of the CDR3 is 14 residues.

The genes are TRBV5-1 and TRBJ2-1, with TRBD1 as a possible D gene (6 bases). Germline V gene sequence: CDR1 SGHRS, CDR2 YFSETQ. V dropped 1 base and J dropped 4 bases, with 18 bases sitting between them. The CDR3 contains 17 residues. The CDR3 DNA sequence: TGCGCCAGCAGCTTGCGGCCGGGACAAGACCTTTACAATGAGCAGTTCTTC. The encoded protein is CASSLRPGQDLYNEQFF.

This chain joins TRBV29-1 and TRBJ1-1; maybe TRBD1 (5 bases). The germline CDR1 and CDR2 sequences are SQVTM and ANQGSEA. This CDR3 has 14 residues. The ends were cut back, 3 bases at V and 5 bases at J, with 16 bases in the middle. CDR3 bases: TGCAGCGTTGACCCAAGTGGGGCTTCTACTGAAGCTTTCTTT. This gives the protein CSVDPSGASTEAFF. The full variable domain, with the rest looked up from reference TRBV29-1 and TRBJ1-1, is SAVISQKPSRDICQRGTSLTIQCQVDSQVTMMFWYRQQPGQSLTLIATANQGSEATYESGFVIDKFPISRPNLTFSTLTVSNMSPEDSSIYLCSVDPSGASTEAFFGQGTRLTVV.

A single count supports this clone. V and J are TRBV18 and TRBJ2-7, with 10 bases lining up with TRBD2. The CDR3 has 18 amino acids. Germline V CDR1 and CDR2: KGHSH, LQKENI. Trimming at V came to 4 bases and at J to 0 bases, leaving 12 bases not matched to a gene. CDR3 in DNA: TGTGCCAGCTCACTCATCAACCCGGGACTAGCGTCCTCCTACGAGCAGTACTTC. This codes for CASSLINPGLASSYEQYF.

The gene calls are TRBV5-1 and TRBJ2-5; 7 positions match TRBD2. The CDR3 has 16 residues. J lost 5 bases, V lost 1 base, and 11 bases had no gene match. Germline CDR1 and CDR2: SGHRS and YFSETQ. This CDR3 reads CASSLSTGGGRETQYF. The DNA for the CDR3 is TGCGCCAGCAGCTTGAGTACGGGGGGAGGCCGGGAGACCCAGTACTTC.

This chain uses TRBV6-4 with TRBJ2-3; perhaps TRBD2 as D (7 bases). V lost 3 bases and J lost 4, with 14 bases in between. The CDR3 sequence is 15 residues long. Germline CDR1 MRHNA, CDR2 SNTAGT. The CDR3 sequence is CASSEEGGVADTQYF. In DNA form, the CDR3 reads TGTGCCAGCAGTGAAGAAGGGGGGGTCGCAGATACGCAGTATTTT.

The chain employs TRBV7-2 and TRBJ1-6; TRBD1 agrees at 7 bases. The CDR3 totals 16 residues. CDR1 is SGHTA and CDR2 is FQGNSA in the germline V gene. Losses at the gene ends were 2 bases for V and 2 bases for J; bases not matched to a gene: 3. The CDR3 is CASSLSGQAYNSPLHF. Written as DNA, the CDR3 is TGTGCCAGCAGCTTAAGCGGACAGGCCTATAATTCACCCCTCCACTTT. The variable domain in full, completed from reference TRBV7-2 and TRBJ1-6, reads GAGVSQSPSNKVTEKGKDVELRCDPISGHTALYWYRQSLGQGLEFLIYFQGNSAPDKSGLPSDRFSAERTGGSVSTLTIQRTQQEDSAVYLCASSLSGQAYNSPLHFGNGTRLTVT.

The chain couples TRBV21-1 to TRBJ2-3; TRBD2 was called by the table and not checked on the DNA. TRBV21-1 represents a pseudogene. CDR3 size: 14 residues. Here the CDR3 DNA reads TGTGCCAGCAGCCGCGGGAGGGGAGCAGATACGCAGTATTTT. Its protein product is CASSRGRGADTQYF.

The V gene is TRBV11-1, the J gene TRBJ2-1; the D gene is possibly TRBD2 (7 bases). CDR1 is SGHAT, CDR2 FQDESV, per germline (reference sequence). This CDR3 has 12 amino acids. Trimming cost V 6 bases and J 10 bases, with 13 bases left between them. The CDR3 DNA reads as TGTGCCAGCAGACTTAGGGGGGGGGAGCAGTTCTTC. This codes for CASRLRGGEQFF.

The count of this clone is one. The V and J genes are TRBV6-2 or TRBV6-3 and TRBJ2-5; 10 positions match TRBD2. Germline V lookup: CDR1 MNHEY, CDR2 SVGEGT. J gave up 3 bases and V 2 bases, and 12 bases lay outside the gene matches. This CDR3 has 18 amino acids. In DNA form, the CDR3 reads TGTGCCAGCAGTTACGGGGTTTTTCGGACTAGCGGCGAAGAGACCCAGTACTTC. Its protein product is CASSYGVFRTSGEETQYF.

The gene calls are TRBV19 and TRBJ2-5; 7 nucleotides match TRBD2. Trimming at V came to 7 bases and at J to 6 bases, leaving 8 bases not matched to a gene. The CDR3 consists of 13 residues. Germline values: CDR1 LNHDA, CDR2 SQIVND (reference sequence). CDR3 protein: CASKVGGSQTQYF. CDR3 nucleotides: TGTGCCAGTAAAGTCGGGGGGTCGCAGACCCAGTACTTC.

This chain connects TRBV3-1 (or the pseudogene TRBV3-2) to TRBJ1-6; 9 bases agree with TRBD1. V lost 6 bases and J lost 12; bases outside the gene matches: 12. The CDR3 totals 15 residues. Germline V gene sequence: CDR1 LGHDT, CDR2 YNNKEL (reference sequence). The DNA for the CDR3 is TGTGCCAGCAGTCCAGCTTTCGGACAGGGGTTACCCCTCCACTTT. It specifies CASSPAFGQGLPLHF.

The chain links TRBV20-1 to TRBJ1-1; maybe TRBD1 (5 bases). The germline V gene encodes CDR1 DFQATT and CDR2 SNEGSKA (reference sequence). This CDR3 contains 11 residues. CDR3 sequence reads: CISRANTEAFF. As DNA, the CDR3 is TGCATAAGCAGGGCGAACACTGAAGCTTTCTTT.

With respect to this clone: At one of its ends the junction is not consistent with the germline gene, which may arise from a read error. V usage is TRBV4-1 and J usage is TRBJ1-4; D unclear. The germline V gene has CDR1 MGHRA and CDR2 YSYEKL. The CDR3 totals 13 residues. The CDR3 loop is CASSQGRRERLFF. In DNA form, the CDR3 reads TGCGCCAGCAGCCAAGGGAGACGGGAAAGACTGTTTTTT.

The chain carries TRBV2 and TRBJ2-4; a possible D gene is TRBD2 (6 bases). CDR1 SNHLY and CDR2 FYNNEI come from the germline V gene. The germline V and J ends were trimmed by 0 bases and 6 bases, with 12 bases remaining between them. CDR3 length equals 15 residues. The CDR3 DNA sequence: TGTGCCAGCAGTGAAGCGCGGGGTAGCGGAAACATTCAGTACTTC. It encodes CASSEARGSGNIQYF.

The V call is TRBV6-5, the J call TRBJ2-3; maybe TRBD2 (6 bases). V shed 1 base and J shed 2 bases, with 10 bases lying between them. The germline CDR1 and CDR2 sequences are MNHEY and SVGAGI. This CDR3 contains 15 residues. CDR3 loop: CASSYYGTDTDTQYF. In DNA, the CDR3 is TGTGCCAGCAGTTACTACGGGACTGACACAGATACGCAGTATTTT.